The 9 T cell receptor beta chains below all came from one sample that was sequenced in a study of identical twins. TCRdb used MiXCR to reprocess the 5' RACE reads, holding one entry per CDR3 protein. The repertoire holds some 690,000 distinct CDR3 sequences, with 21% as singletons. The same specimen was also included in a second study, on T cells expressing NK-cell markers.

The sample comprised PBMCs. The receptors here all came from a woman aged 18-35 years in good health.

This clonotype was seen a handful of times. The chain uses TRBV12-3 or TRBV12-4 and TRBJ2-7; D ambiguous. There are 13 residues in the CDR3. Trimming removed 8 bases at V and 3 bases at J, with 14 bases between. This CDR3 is CASGPGPDYEQYF. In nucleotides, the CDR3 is TGTGCCAGCGGCCCCGGACCCGACTACGAGCAGTACTTC.

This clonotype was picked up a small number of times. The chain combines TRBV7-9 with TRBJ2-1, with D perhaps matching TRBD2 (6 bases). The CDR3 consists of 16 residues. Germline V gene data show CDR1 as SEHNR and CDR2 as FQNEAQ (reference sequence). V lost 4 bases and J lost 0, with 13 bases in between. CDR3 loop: CASSSGLLSSYNEQFF. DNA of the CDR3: TGTGCCAGCAGCTCGGGACTTCTCAGCTCCTACAATGAGCAGTTCTTC.

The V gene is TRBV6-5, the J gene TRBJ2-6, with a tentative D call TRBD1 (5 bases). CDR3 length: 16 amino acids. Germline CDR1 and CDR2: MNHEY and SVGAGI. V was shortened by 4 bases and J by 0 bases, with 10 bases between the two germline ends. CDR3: CASSSRQNSGANVLTF. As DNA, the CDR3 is TGTGCCAGCAGTTCCCGACAGAACTCTGGGGCCAACGTCCTGACTTTC.

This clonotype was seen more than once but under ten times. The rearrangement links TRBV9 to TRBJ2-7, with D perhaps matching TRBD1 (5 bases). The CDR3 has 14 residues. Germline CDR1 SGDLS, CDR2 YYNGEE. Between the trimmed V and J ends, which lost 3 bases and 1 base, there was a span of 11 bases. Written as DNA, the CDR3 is TGTGCCAGCAGCGCCAGATGGACATCCTACGAGCAGTACTTC. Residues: CASSARWTSYEQYF. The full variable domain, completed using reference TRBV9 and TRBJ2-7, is DSGVTQTPKHLITATGQRVTLRCSPRSGDLSVYWYQQSLDQGLQFLIQYYNGEERAKGNILERFSAQQFPDLHSELNLSSLELGDSALYFCASSARWTSYEQYFGPGTRLTVT.

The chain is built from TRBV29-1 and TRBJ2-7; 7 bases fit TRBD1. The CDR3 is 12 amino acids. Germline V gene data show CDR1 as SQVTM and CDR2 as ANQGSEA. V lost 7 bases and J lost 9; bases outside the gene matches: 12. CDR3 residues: CSGTTGQEGQYF. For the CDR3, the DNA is TGCAGCGGCACGACAGGGCAAGAGGGGCAGTACTTC.

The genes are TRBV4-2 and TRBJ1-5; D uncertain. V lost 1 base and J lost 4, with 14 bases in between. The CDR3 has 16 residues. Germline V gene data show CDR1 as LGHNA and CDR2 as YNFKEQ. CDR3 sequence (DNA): TGTGCCAGCAGCCAAGGAATTAACACCTTAAATCAGCCCCAGCATTTT. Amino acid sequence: CASSQGINTLNQPQHF.

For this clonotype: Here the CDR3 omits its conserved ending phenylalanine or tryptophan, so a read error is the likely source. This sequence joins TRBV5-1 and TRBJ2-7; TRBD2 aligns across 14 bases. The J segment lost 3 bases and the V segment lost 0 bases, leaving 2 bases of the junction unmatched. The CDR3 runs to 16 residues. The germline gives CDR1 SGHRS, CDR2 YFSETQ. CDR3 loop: CASSLGGLAGGYEQYL. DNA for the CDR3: TGCGCCAGCAGCTTGGGCGGACTAGCGGGGGGCTACGAGCAGTACTTA.

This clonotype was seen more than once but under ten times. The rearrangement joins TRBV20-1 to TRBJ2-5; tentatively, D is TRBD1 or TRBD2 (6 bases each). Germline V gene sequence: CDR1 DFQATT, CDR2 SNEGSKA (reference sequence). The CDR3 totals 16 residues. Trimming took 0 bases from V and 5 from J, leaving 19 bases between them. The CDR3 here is CSARDPPRGLRETQYF. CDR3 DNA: TGCAGTGCTAGAGATCCACCCCGGGGGCTACGGGAGACCCAGTACTTC.

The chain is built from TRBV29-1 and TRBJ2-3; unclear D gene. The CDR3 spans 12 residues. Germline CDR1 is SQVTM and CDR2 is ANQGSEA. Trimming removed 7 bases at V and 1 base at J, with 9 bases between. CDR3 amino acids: CSADGGTDTQYF. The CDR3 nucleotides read TGCAGCGCCGACGGAGGCACAGATACGCAGTATTTT.